One and the same sample provided the 30 T cell receptor beta chains below, sequenced in a study of blood T cells in healthy people across ages. Primed by a sample-barcoded 5' primer and a J-beta primer mix, a second PCR proceeded for about 6 to 11 cycles. TCRdb reprocessed the 5' RACE reads via MiXCR and lists one record per CDR3 protein. Here the sample spans approximately 1,700,000 distinct CDR3 sequences, 30% to 40% being singletons. The sequenced sample consisted of blood. The receptors come from a human donor in good health.

The V and J genes are TRBV12-3 or TRBV12-4 and TRBJ1-1, with D uncertain. This CDR3 region has 12 residues. The ends were cut back, 6 bases at V and 5 bases at J, with 10 bases in the middle. The CDR3 region has the DNA TGTGCCAGCAGGGACGGGTGGACTGAAGCTTTCTTT. Its translation: CASRDGWTEAFF.

This clonotype was seen only a few times. This rearrangement joins TRBV29-1 to TRBJ2-4, with 7 bases fitting TRBD1. The DNA end lines up better with TRBJ2-7; the J call may be wrong. This CDR3 has 11 amino acids. CDR1 and CDR2 from the germline V gene are SQVTM and ANQGSEA. DNA for the CDR3: TGCAGCGGCCACAGGGGACACGAGCAGTACTTC. It codes for CSGHRGHEQYF.

This clonotype has more than one count but fewer than ten. The chain carries TRBV6-2 or TRBV6-3 and TRBJ2-1; D is unclear. The CDR3 runs 17 residues. V dropped 0 bases and J dropped 0 bases, with 12 bases sitting between them. CDR1 is MNHEY, CDR2 SVGEGT, per germline. The chain's CDR3 is CASSYSISLSSYNEQFF. The DNA for the CDR3 is TGTGCCAGCAGTTACTCGATCTCCCTTTCCTCCTACAATGAGCAGTTCTTC.

V and J are TRBV7-2 and TRBJ2-1; TRBD2 matches 12 bases. Germline V gene lookup returns CDR1 SGHTA and CDR2 FQGNSA. The CDR3 covers 16 residues. J gave up 4 bases and V 3 bases, and 4 bases lay outside the gene matches. The CDR3 nucleotides read TGTGCCAGCAGCTTGCTAGCGGGGGGGGGATACAATGAGCAGTTCTTC. This encodes CASSLLAGGGYNEQFF.

This clonotype turned up a few times. The V and J genes are TRBV5-1 and TRBJ1-1; D unresolved. V was cut by 5 bases and J by 1 base, with 9 bases left in between. The germline V gene encodes CDR1 SGHRS and CDR2 YFSETQ. The CDR3 has 13 amino acids. In DNA, the CDR3 is TGCGCCAGCAGGGTAGGGTCGAACACTGAAGCTTTCTTT. Translated: CASRVGSNTEAFF.

The chain is built from TRBV12-3 or TRBV12-4 and TRBJ2-3; D call uncertain. V lost 2 bases and J 2 bases, leaving 8 bases between the germline ends. The CDR3 is 14 amino acids. The CDR3 here is CASSLLSPTDTQYF. The CDR3, as DNA: TGTGCCAGCAGTTTATTATCTCCCACAGATACGCAGTATTTT.

V gene TRBV6-6 combines with J gene TRBJ2-5, with a tentative D call TRBD1 (6 bases). The CDR3 sequence is 14 residues long. CDR1 is MNHNY, CDR2 SVGAGI, per germline (reference sequence). Trimming removed 0 bases at V and 11 bases at J, with 16 bases between. The CDR3 reads CASSYSDSFNEQYF. Written as DNA, the CDR3 is TGTGCCAGCAGTTACTCGGACAGTTTCAATGAGCAGTACTTC.

V and J are TRBV6-2 or TRBV6-3 and TRBJ1-1; 8 bases align to TRBD1. The germline gives CDR1 MNHEY, CDR2 SVGEGT. Trimming took 2 bases from V and 4 from J; bases not matched to a gene: 9. CDR3 length: 16 residues. In DNA, the CDR3 is TGTGCCAGCAGTTACCCTTTCAAGGGACAGGTCACTGAAGCTTTCTTT. As protein: CASSYPFKGQVTEAFF.

CDR3 region: CASSLEGLILSPLHF. The CDR3 bases are TGTGCCAGCAGCTTAGAGGGATTGATCCTATCACCCCTCCACTTT. This sequence joins TRBV7-2 and TRBJ1-6, with no clear D. The CDR3 runs to 15 residues. V was shortened by 1 base and J by 10 bases, with 14 bases between the two germline ends. CDR1 is SGHTA and CDR2 is FQGNSA in the germline V gene.

This clonotype was recorded a few times. This chain connects TRBV6-1 to TRBJ2-5, with unresolved D. The germline V gene has CDR1 MNHNS and CDR2 SASEGT. The CDR3 contains 15 residues. V shed 3 bases and J shed 1 base, with 12 bases lying between them. For the CDR3, the DNA is TGTGCCAGCAGTGATCTTACAGAGATCCAAGAGACCCAGTACTTC. This gives the protein CASSDLTEIQETQYF.

The rearrangement links TRBV15 to TRBJ2-1; D is uncertain. Germline V lookup: CDR1 LNHNV, CDR2 YYDKDF (reference sequence). The V end was cut by 4 bases, the J end by 6 bases, with 10 bases between. This CDR3 region has 13 residues. Here the CDR3 reads CATSTSPGNEQFF. The CDR3 nucleotides read TGTGCCACCAGCACTTCACCCGGCAATGAGCAGTTCTTC.

The chain joins TRBV20-1 to TRBJ2-3, with D unclear. Germline assignment: CDR1 DFQATT and CDR2 SNEGSKA (reference sequence). Trimming took 0 bases from V and 4 from J, leaving 14 bases between them. The CDR3 length is 15 residues. CDR3 sequence: CSARDRAALPDTQYF. The CDR3 DNA follows: TGCAGTGCTAGAGATAGGGCCGCCCTCCCAGATACGCAGTATTTT.

This clonotype was counted only a few times. V is TRBV29-1 and J is TRBJ2-5; D remains unclear. Between the trimmed V and J ends, which lost 2 bases and 5 bases, there was a span of 12 bases. The CDR3 spans 13 residues. The V gene's germline CDR1 is SQVTM and CDR2 ANQGSEA. The chain's CDR3 is CSVEPRFYETQYF. The CDR3 DNA is TGCAGCGTTGAACCCAGGTTTTACGAGACCCAGTACTTC.

The rearrangement joins TRBV9 to TRBJ2-4; 7 nucleotides match TRBD1. Germline CDR1 and CDR2: SGDLS and YYNGEE. This CDR3 has 14 residues. Losses at the gene ends were 4 bases for V and 2 bases for J; bases not matched to a gene: 3. The CDR3 loop reads CASSPQGTKNIQYF. The CDR3 DNA reads TGTGCCAGCAGCCCACAGGGGACCAAAAACATTCAGTACTTC. Based on the CDR3 plus reference TRBV9 and TRBJ2-4, the full variable domain is DSGVTQTPKHLITATGQRVTLRCSPRSGDLSVYWYQQSLDQGLQFLIQYYNGEERAKGNILERFSAQQFPDLHSELNLSSLELGDSALYFCASSPQGTKNIQYFGAGTRLSVL.

The chain couples TRBV10-3 to TRBJ2-7, with D possibly TRBD2 on 7 matching bases. Germline CDR1 ENHRY, CDR2 SYGVKD. V was pared by 5 bases and J by 3 bases, with 26 bases between. CDR3 length: 18 amino acids. The CDR3 DNA sequence: TGTGCCATCAGTCGACAGAGTCCTCGGGGGGCTGCTAACTACGAGCAGTACTTC. Its translation: CAISRQSPRGAANYEQYF.

The chain carries TRBV7-9 and TRBJ1-1; 9 bases fit TRBD1. Germline-derived CDR1 and CDR2 are SEHNR and FQNEAQ (reference sequence). The CDR3 contains 15 residues. The V and J ends lost 3 bases and 1 base, in that order; junction bases with no gene match: 3. The CDR3 DNA reads as TGTGCCAGCAGCTTCGCGGACAGGGGGAACACTGAAGCTTTCTTT. Translated, it gives CASSFADRGNTEAFF.

The rearrangement joins TRBV9 to TRBJ2-3; TRBD2 might be the D (6 bases). The V end lost 0 bases, the J end lost 0 bases, and 14 bases lay between the germline ends. CDR3 size: 17 residues. Germline assignment: CDR1 SGDLS and CDR2 YYNGEE. The CDR3 region is CASSVVGTAGSTDTQYF. CDR3 sequence (DNA): TGTGCCAGCAGCGTAGTAGGGACGGCGGGGAGCACAGATACGCAGTATTTT.

This clonotype was counted a few times. The chain is built from TRBV12-5 and TRBJ2-7, with D possibly matching TRBD1 (5 bases). The ends were cut back, 4 bases at V and 4 bases at J, with 8 bases in the middle. The CDR3 is 12 residues long. The germline CDR1 and CDR2 sequences are LGHNT and FRNRAP. The CDR3 coding sequence is TGTGCTAGTGGTTCAGGGATATACGAGCAGTACTTC. Residues: CASGSGIYEQYF.

The V gene is TRBV29-1, the J gene TRBJ1-2; no clear D. V was cut by 3 bases and J by 1 base, with 6 bases left in between. Germline V gene lookup returns CDR1 SQVTM and CDR2 ANQGSEA. The CDR3 spans 12 residues. This CDR3 reads CSVDDFNYGYTF. CDR3 sequence (DNA): TGCAGCGTTGATGACTTTAACTATGGCTACACCTTC. Looking up the rest from reference TRBV29-1 and TRBJ1-2 gives the full variable domain: SAVISQKPSRDICQRGTSLTIQCQVDSQVTMMFWYRQQPGQSLTLIATANQGSEATYESGFVIDKFPISRPNLTFSTLTVSNMSPEDSSIYLCSVDDFNYGYTFGSGTRLTVV.

This clonotype was observed a handful of times. The rearrangement uses TRBV4-1 and TRBJ2-3, with D tentatively TRBD2 (6 bases). Germline V gene sequence: CDR1 MGHRA, CDR2 YSYEKL. V shed 4 bases and J shed 8 bases, with 25 bases lying between them. The CDR3 extends over 17 amino acids. The DNA of the CDR3 is TGCGCCAGCAGCCTCGAGAGTAGCGGCCCAGAAGTAGGTACGCAGTATTTT. As protein: CASSLESSGPEVGTQYF.

With regard to this clonotype: This clone may be a read error of a much larger clone one base away. V gene TRBV20-1 combines with J gene TRBJ1-2; a weak D match, TRBD1 (6 bases). Germline CDR1 reads DFQATT; CDR2 reads SNEGSKA (reference sequence). V was cut by 2 bases and J by 10 bases, with 17 bases left in between. The CDR3 loop spans 13 amino acids. Written as DNA, the CDR3 is TGCAGTGCTAGAATCTGGACAGAGGAGGCCTACACCTTC. Residues: CSARIWTEEAYTF.

This chain uses TRBV11-2 with TRBJ1-6; unclear D gene. This CDR3 region has 12 residues. Trimming took 1 base from V and 11 from J, leaving 6 bases between them. In germline, CDR1 is SGHAT, CDR2 FQNNGV. The CDR3 sequence: CASSLVATPLHF. For the CDR3, the DNA is TGTGCCAGCAGCTTAGTGGCAACACCCCTCCACTTT.

The chain is built from TRBV6-5 and TRBJ2-4; D is possibly TRBD2 (7 bases). The J call may be mistaken, given a closer DNA end match to TRBJ2-5. CDR1 and CDR2 (germline): MNHEY, SVGAGI. The length of the CDR3 is 14 residues. CDR3 nucleotides: TGTGCCAGCAGTTACCAGGGAGGGACAAAGACCCAGTACTTC. Encoded protein: CASSYQGGTKTQYF.

The table lists this clonotype with a few counts. The genes are TRBV9 and TRBJ2-3; TRBD2 might be the D (7 bases). The CDR3 runs to 15 residues. Germline V gives CDR1 SGDLS, CDR2 YYNGEE. The V and J ends lost 0 bases and 3 bases respectively, with 11 bases between them. CDR3 nucleotides: TGTGCCAGCAGCGTAGCGGGGGGCACTACAGATACGCAGTATTTT. Encoded protein: CASSVAGGTTDTQYF.

V is TRBV4-3 and J is TRBJ2-3; D is perhaps TRBD2 (6 bases). Germline V gene data show CDR1 as LGHNA and CDR2 as YSLEER. V lost 0 bases and J lost 6, with 13 bases in between. This CDR3 contains 15 residues. This chain's CDR3 is CASSQDRGRRDTQYF. In DNA, the CDR3 is TGCGCCAGCAGCCAAGATCGGGGGAGGAGGGATACGCAGTATTTT.

On this clonotype: This is likely a read error, given that the CDR3 carries no conserved phenylalanine or tryptophan at its end. The rearrangement links TRBV5-1 to TRBJ2-7; TRBD1 agrees at 7 bases. V lost 0 bases, J lost 3 bases, and 3 bases stayed unmatched. CDR1 SGHRS and CDR2 YFSETQ come from the germline V gene. This CDR3 has 14 amino acids. The CDR3 bases are TGCGCCAGCAGCTTGGGGGACAGTTTCTACGAGCAGTACATC. This gives the protein CASSLGDSFYEQYI.

About this clonotype: A read error may explain this, as a much larger clone is one base away. The chain combines TRBV29-1 with TRBJ2-6; D might be TRBD1 or TRBD2, each matching 5 bases. Germline assignment: CDR1 SQVTM and CDR2 ANQGSEA. This CDR3 contains 14 residues. CDR3 DNA: TGCAGCGCTACCGAGGGAACTGGGGCCAACGTCCTGGCTTTC. Translating it yields CSATEGTGANVLAF.

This chain joins TRBV7-2 and TRBJ2-1; D assignment may be TRBD1 or TRBD2 (5 bases each). This CDR3 is built from 14 residues. Trimming cost V 4 bases and J 9 bases, with 16 bases left between them. Germline CDR1 reads SGHTA; CDR2 reads FQGNSA. The CDR3 DNA reads as TGTGCCAGCAGCTCATGGGGACGGGACGGTGAGCAGTTCTTC. Amino acid sequence: CASSSWGRDGEQFF.

This clonotype was seen only a few times. The chain recombines TRBV10-3 with TRBJ2-7, with TRBD1 identical over 8 bases. The CDR3 is made up of 14 amino acids. The junction had 8 bases not matched to a gene; V was cut back by 10 bases and J by 0 bases. Germline V gene sequence: CDR1 ENHRY, CDR2 SYGVKD. The CDR3, as DNA: TGTGCCACCGCTCGGACAGGGAGCTCCTACGAGCAGTACTTC. This codes for CATARTGSSYEQYF.

This clonotype has only one observation. The chain recombines TRBV7-6 with TRBJ2-3; D is unresolved. Trimming shortened V by 2 bases and J by 5 bases, and 23 bases separated the two germline ends. The length of the CDR3 is 18 residues. CDR1 and CDR2 (germline): SGHVS, FNYEAQ. CDR3 nucleotide sequence: TGTGCCAGCAGCTTATCCCACGGACGAGCTGGGTGGAAAGATACGCAGTATTTT. This gives the protein CASSLSHGRAGWKDTQYF.